The 27 T cell receptor beta chains given below trace back to one sample, sequenced in a study of T cell responses to AZD1222 COVID-19 vaccine. Some clones are missing from TCRdb's copy, which holds only in-frame ones; the method was immunoSEQ multiplex PCR. There are about 94,000 clones in the sample; over 75% occur only once, and over 10% lies in the top ten. The sequenced sample was peripheral blood, obtained 28 days after the second AZD1222 dose. These receptors were obtained from an adult who received the AZD1222 COVID-19 vaccine.

The CDR3 DNA reads TGTGCCTGGAGTGGCAGTAGATACAATTCACCCCTCCACTTT. Residues: CAWSGSRYNSPLHF. The chain couples TRBV30 to TRBJ1-6; no definite D call. The V end lost 1 base, the J end lost 7 bases, and 11 bases lay between the germline ends. The CDR3 sequence is 14 residues long. In germline, CDR1 is GTSNPN, CDR2 SVGIG (reference sequence).

This chain links TRBV4-3 with TRBJ1-4, with D hard to call. This CDR3 spans 16 amino acids. Germline V gives CDR1 LGHNA, CDR2 YSLEER. Trimming pared 0 bases from V and 3 bases from J, leaving 11 bases between. CDR3 sequence reads: CASSQEVGFSNEKLFF. CDR3 coding DNA: TGCGCCAGCAGCCAAGAGGTCGGGTTCTCTAATGAAAAACTGTTTTTT.

The chain links TRBV12-5 to TRBJ2-7; 9 bases match TRBD2. With V trimmed by 0 bases and J by 6 bases, 9 bases remained unmatched. The V gene's germline CDR1 is LGHNT and CDR2 FRNRAP. This CDR3 has 16 residues. CDR3 nucleotides: TGTGCTAGTGGTTTGGTGACTAGCGGACGTGATCTCGAGCAGTACTTC. It encodes CASGLVTSGRDLEQYF. Supplemented by reference TRBV12-5 and TRBJ2-7, the full variable domain reads DARVTQTPRHKVTEMGQEVTMRCQPILGHNTVFWYRQTMMQGLELLAYFRNRAPLDDSGMPKDRFSAEMPDATLATLKIQPSEPRDSAVYFCASGLVTSGRDLEQYFGPGTRLTVT.

This clone was picked up one time. This rearrangement joins TRBV12-3 or TRBV12-4 to TRBJ1-1; no definite D call. The length of the CDR3 is 13 residues. Trimming removed 6 bases from V and 0 bases from J, with 8 bases in between. The CDR3 here is CASSSTVNTEAFF. In DNA, the CDR3 is TGTGCCAGCAGCTCGACGGTGAACACTGAAGCTTTCTTT.

This chain links TRBV7-9 with TRBJ1-6, with D possibly being TRBD1 (6 bases). The V gene's germline CDR1 is SEHNR and CDR2 FQNEAQ (reference sequence). V was trimmed by 0 bases and J by 7 bases, leaving 16 bases between them. The length of the CDR3 is 17 residues. The CDR3 protein is CASSLAQVTGFNSPLHF. Here the CDR3 DNA reads TGTGCCAGCAGCTTAGCGCAGGTCACAGGGTTCAATTCACCCCTCCACTTT.

The chain joins TRBV3-1 (or the pseudogene TRBV3-2) to TRBJ1-1; D unresolved. Deletions cut 6 bases from V and 8 bases from J, with 10 bases between. The CDR3 is made up of 11 amino acids. Per the germline V gene, CDR1 is LGHDT and CDR2 is YNNKEL (reference sequence). CDR3: CASSYSREAFF. As DNA, the CDR3 is TGTGCCAGCAGTTACAGTAGGGAAGCTTTCTTT.

This chain joins TRBV28 and TRBJ1-1, with TRBD1 as a possible D gene (5 bases). Germline-derived CDR1 and CDR2 are MDHEN and SYDVKM. CDR3 length equals 14 residues. V lost 6 bases and J lost 4, with 15 bases in between. The CDR3 region has the DNA TGTGCCAGCAGGCCGCAACAGGACCGCACTGAAGCTTTCTTT. Translation: CASRPQQDRTEAFF.

The J gene is TRBJ2-2, the V gene TRBV28; 10 bases map to TRBD2. This CDR3 spans 17 amino acids. Trimming at V came to 6 bases and at J to 6 bases, leaving 13 bases not matched to a gene. Germline lookup yields CDR1 MDHEN and CDR2 SYDVKM. The CDR3 spells CASSQPPSGRGPGELFF. The CDR3 coding sequence is TGTGCCAGCAGCCAACCCCCTAGCGGGAGAGGACCCGGGGAGCTGTTTTTT.

The chain joins TRBV28 to TRBJ2-2; D uncertain. The germline CDR1 and CDR2 sequences are MDHEN and SYDVKM. The V end lost 8 bases, the J end lost 2 bases, and 6 bases lay between the germline ends. This CDR3 contains 12 residues. The CDR3 DNA follows: TGTGCCAGCGACCCTAACACCGGGGAGCTGTTTTTT. This encodes CASDPNTGELFF.

The chain is built from TRBV7-2 and TRBJ1-5; D is unresolved. The germline V and J ends were trimmed by 5 bases and 1 base, with 3 bases remaining between them. Per germline, CDR1 SGHTA and CDR2 FQGNSA. The CDR3 runs to 12 residues. In DNA form, the CDR3 reads TGTGCCAGCAGCGACAGCAATCAGCCCCAGCATTTT. Translation gives CASSDSNQPQHF. Filled out from reference TRBV7-2 and TRBJ1-5, the complete variable domain reads GAGVSQSPSNKVTEKGKDVELRCDPISGHTALYWYRQSLGQGLEFLIYFQGNSAPDKSGLPSDRFSAERTGGSVSTLTIQRTQQEDSAVYLCASSDSNQPQHFGDGTRLSIL.

The CDR3 protein is CASSQDQTGGHEKLFF. The CDR3 DNA sequence: TGCGCCAGCAGCCAAGACCAGACAGGGGGCCATGAAAAACTGTTTTTT. The chain links TRBV4-1 to TRBJ1-4, with 10 bases fitting TRBD1. Per germline, CDR1 MGHRA and CDR2 YSYEKL. V gave up 0 bases and J gave up 6 bases; unmatched junction bases: 4. The CDR3 contains 16 residues.

This chain connects TRBV3-1 (or the pseudogene TRBV3-2) to TRBJ1-2; D is perhaps TRBD1 (5 bases). Germline loops: CDR1 LGHDT, CDR2 YNNKEL (reference sequence). Between the trimmed V and J ends, which lost 2 bases and 0 bases, there was a span of 10 bases. CDR3 length equals 15 residues. CDR3 DNA sequence: TGTGCCAGCAGCCAAATCAGGGTTACTAACTATGGCTACACCTTC. The encoded protein is CASSQIRVTNYGYTF.

The V and J genes are TRBV5-6 and TRBJ1-1; D unclear. With 0 bases removed from V and 7 bases from J, the gap between germline ends came to 19 bases. Per the germline V gene, CDR1 is SGHDT and CDR2 is YYEEEE. The CDR3 is made up of 16 amino acids. The CDR3 bases are TGTGCCAGCAGCTTGGGGAGGGCGCAATTGTTTGGTGAAGCTTTCTTT. Translating it yields CASSLGRAQLFGEAFF. The full variable domain, in which reference TRBV5-6 and TRBJ1-1 provide the parts outside the CDR3, is DAGVTQSPTHLIKTRGQQVTLRCSPKSGHDTVSWYQQALGQGPQFIFQYYEEEERQRGNFPDRFSGHQFPNYSSELNVNALLLGDSALYLCASSLGRAQLFGEAFFGQGTRLTVV.

This chain connects TRBV6-5 to TRBJ2-7; a weak D match, TRBD2 (6 bases). The CDR3 has 11 residues. Germline V gene lookup returns CDR1 MNHEY and CDR2 SVGAGI. V lost 7 bases, J lost 3 bases, and 7 bases lay in between. CDR3 bases: TGTGCCAGCAAAGCGGGCTACGAGCAGTACTTC. Protein: CASKAGYEQYF.

The rearrangement uses TRBV7-2 and TRBJ2-7, with D possibly TRBD1 on 5 matching bases. CDR3 length: 15 residues. The V end was cut by 2 bases, the J end by 1 base, with 12 bases between. Germline CDR1 reads SGHTA; CDR2 reads FQGNSA. For the CDR3, the DNA is TGTGCCAGCAGCTTATATGCAGGGTCATCCTACGAGCAGTACTTC. Translation gives CASSLYAGSSYEQYF.

The chain employs TRBV6-1 and TRBJ2-5; D ambiguous. The CDR3 is 14 residues long. Germline V lookup: CDR1 MNHNS, CDR2 SASEGT. Trimming took off 1 base at V and 1 base at J, with 7 bases between the two ends. CDR3 sequence reads: CASSEDGSQETQYF. DNA of the CDR3: TGTGCCAGCAGTGAAGACGGCAGCCAAGAGACCCAGTACTTC.

The chain has TRBV5-1 and TRBJ1-2; TRBD1 matches at 8 bases. Germline CDR1 and CDR2: SGHRS and YFSETQ. The CDR3 covers 14 residues. V shed 3 bases and J 5 bases; nucleotides not matched to a gene: 6. The CDR3 region has the DNA TGCGCCAGCAGCTCTGGACAGGGCGCATATGGCTACACCTTC. Translated: CASSSGQGAYGYTF.

This chain uses TRBV13 with TRBJ2-5; 11 bases are shared with TRBD2. Unmatched junction bases numbered 7, after V lost 5 bases and J lost 5 bases. CDR3 length: 15 amino acids. Germline V gene sequence: CDR1 PRHDT, CDR2 FYEKMQ (reference sequence). The CDR3 is CASSKRLAGIETQYF. DNA for the CDR3: TGTGCCAGCAGCAAACGACTAGCGGGAATTGAGACCCAGTACTTC.

The chain recombines TRBV10-3 with TRBJ2-3; 7 bases match TRBD1. Germline values: CDR1 ENHRY, CDR2 SYGVKD. There are 15 residues in the CDR3. Trimming at V came to 0 bases and at J to 4 bases, leaving 4 bases not matched to a gene. Here the CDR3 reads CAISESTTGADTQYF. The CDR3 DNA follows: TGTGCCATCAGTGAGTCGACTACAGGGGCAGATACGCAGTATTTT.

This clone appeared a single time. The V and J genes are TRBV6-6 and TRBJ2-2; D is perhaps TRBD1 (5 bases). The CDR3 consists of 12 residues. V lost 6 bases, J lost 7 bases, and 9 bases lay in between. CDR1 and CDR2 from the germline V gene are MNHNY and SVGAGI (reference sequence). CDR3 DNA sequence: TGTGCCAGCAGGGGGCCGGGCGGGGAGCTGTTTTTT. Amino acid sequence: CASRGPGGELFF.

This clone was seen a few times. The J gene is TRBJ2-7, the V gene TRBV5-4; no definite D call. CDR1 is SGHNT, CDR2 YYREEE, per germline (reference sequence). V was shortened by 0 bases and J by 6 bases, with 13 bases between the two germline ends. The CDR3 length is 14 residues. Here the CDR3 reads CASSLGPILGEQYF. The CDR3 DNA follows: TGTGCCAGCAGCTTGGGCCCGATCCTCGGCGAGCAGTACTTC.

This clone is classed as medium-sized (0.01 to 0.1%). This sequence joins TRBV13 and TRBJ2-7, with 7 bases fitting TRBD1. Looked up from germline, CDR1 is PRHDT and CDR2 is FYEKMQ (reference sequence). This CDR3 contains 15 residues. V shed 0 bases and J 3 bases; nucleotides not matched to a gene: 5. The CDR3 region is CASSLGPGGIYEQYF. CDR3 DNA sequence: TGTGCCAGCAGCTTAGGCCCAGGGGGTATCTACGAGCAGTACTTC. Full variable domain (outside the CDR3, taken from reference TRBV13 and TRBJ2-7): AAGVIQSPRHLIKEKRETATLKCYPIPRHDTVYWYQQGPGQDPQFLISFYEKMQSDKGSIPDRFSAQQFSDYHSELNMSSLELGDSALYFCASSLGPGGIYEQYFGPGTRLTVT.

The CDR3 DNA reads TGTGCCAGCAGCACCGGTGGAGCGGGGGGGGTCGATGAGCAGTTCTTC. This codes for CASSTGGAGGVDEQFF. The J gene is TRBJ2-1, the V gene TRBV11-2, with 10 nucleotides matching TRBD2. The length of the CDR3 is 16 residues. V lost 5 bases, J lost 8 bases, and 12 bases stayed unmatched. From germline, CDR1 is SGHAT and CDR2 FQNNGV.

This clone was seen a single time. J is TRBJ1-2 and V is TRBV7-2, with unresolved D. V was clipped by 0 bases and J by 3 bases, with 11 bases between them. Looked up from germline, CDR1 is SGHTA and CDR2 is FQGNSA. The CDR3 length is 15 residues. The chain's CDR3 is CASSLAPHRDYGYTF. CDR3 bases: TGTGCCAGCAGCTTAGCCCCCCACCGCGACTATGGCTACACCTTC.

This chain uses TRBV25-1 with TRBJ1-3; D uncertain. CDR3 length equals 13 residues. Germline-derived CDR1 and CDR2 are MGHDK and SYGVNS. Trimming pared 6 bases from V and 0 bases from J, leaving 6 bases between. The CDR3 DNA sequence: TGTGCCAGCAGGATAAACTCTGGAAACACCATATATTTT. Translated: CASRINSGNTIYF.

The chain is built from TRBV7-9 and TRBJ1-4; 8 nucleotides agree with TRBD1. The CDR3 sequence is 15 residues long. The V gene's germline CDR1 is SEHNR and CDR2 FQNEAQ (reference sequence). V lost 4 bases and J lost 6; bases outside the gene matches: 7. The CDR3 is CASSSYRGKDEKLFF. DNA of the CDR3: TGTGCCAGCAGCTCATACAGGGGGAAGGATGAAAAACTGTTTTTT.

The J gene is TRBJ2-4, the V gene TRBV3-1 (or the pseudogene TRBV3-2); the D is unclear. This CDR3 contains 16 residues. CDR1 and CDR2 from the germline V gene are LGHDT and YNNKEL (reference sequence). V was pared by 9 bases and J by 0 bases, with 18 bases between. CDR3 in DNA: TGTGCCAGTTCCCCTGGCGTCCGACTAGCCAAAAACATTCAGTACTTC. It encodes CASSPGVRLAKNIQYF.